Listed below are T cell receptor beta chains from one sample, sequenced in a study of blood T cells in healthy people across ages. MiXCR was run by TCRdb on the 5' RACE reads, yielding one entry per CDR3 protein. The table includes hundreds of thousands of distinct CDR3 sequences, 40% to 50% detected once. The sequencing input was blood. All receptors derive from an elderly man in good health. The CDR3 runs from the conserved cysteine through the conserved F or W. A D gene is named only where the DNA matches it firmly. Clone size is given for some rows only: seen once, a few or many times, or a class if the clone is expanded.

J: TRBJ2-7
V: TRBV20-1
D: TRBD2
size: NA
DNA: TGCAGTGGAACGACGCCGGCGGGAGGGTTGTCCTACGAGCAGTACTTC
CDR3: CSGTTPAGGLSYEQYF

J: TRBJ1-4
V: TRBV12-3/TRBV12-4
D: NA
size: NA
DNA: TGTGCCAGCAGCGTACAGGGACGGGTGGGGAAACTGTTTTTT
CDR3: CASSVQGRVGKLFF

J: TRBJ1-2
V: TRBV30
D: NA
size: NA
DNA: TGTGCCTGTACCGGGGCAGTGGACTATGGCTACACCTTC
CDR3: CACTGAVDYGYTF

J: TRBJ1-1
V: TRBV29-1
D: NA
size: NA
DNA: TGCAGCGTTGTTGGACAGACGAACACTGAAGCTTTCTTT
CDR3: CSVVGQTNTEAFF

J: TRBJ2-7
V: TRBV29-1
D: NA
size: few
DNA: TGCAGCGTTGATACCGGAAACGAGCAGTACTTC
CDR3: CSVDTGNEQYF

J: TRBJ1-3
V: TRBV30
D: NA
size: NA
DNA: TGTGCCTGGAGTGGCGAAGGAAACACCATATATTTT
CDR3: CAWSGEGNTIYF

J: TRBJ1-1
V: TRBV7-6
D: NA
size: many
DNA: TGTGCCAGCAGCTCTGGACGCACTGAAGCTTTCTTT
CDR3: CASSSGRTEAFF

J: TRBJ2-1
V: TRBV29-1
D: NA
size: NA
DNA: TGCAGCGTTGATAAGGCGGGAATCCAAGAGACCCAGTTCTTC
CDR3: CSVDKAGIQETQFF

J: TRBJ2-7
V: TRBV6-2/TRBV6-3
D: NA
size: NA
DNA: TGTGCCAGCAGTGACTCAACCGTGAACGAGCAGTACTTC
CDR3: CASSDSTVNEQYF

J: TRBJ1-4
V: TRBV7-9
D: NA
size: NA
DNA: TGTGCCAGCAGCTCCGATGCGACCCGTGAAAAACTGTTTTTT
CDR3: CASSSDATREKLFF

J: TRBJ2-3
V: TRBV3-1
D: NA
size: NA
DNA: TGTGCCAGCAGCCTCCGGGACACGTGCACAGATACGCAGTATTTT
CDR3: CASSLRDTCTDTQYF

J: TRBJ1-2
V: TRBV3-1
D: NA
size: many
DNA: TGTGCCAGCAGCCAAGACCCGTCGGGGGCCGATGGCTACACCTTC
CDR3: CASSQDPSGADGYTF

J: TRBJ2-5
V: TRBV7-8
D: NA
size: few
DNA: TGTGCCAGCAGCCTCCGTTTCGGGGATGGGGAGACCCAGTACTTC
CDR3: CASSLRFGDGETQYF

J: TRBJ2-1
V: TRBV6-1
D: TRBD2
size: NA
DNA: TGTGCCAGCAGTGATCTAGCGGGAGCGGGGCCTAATGAGCAGTTCTTC
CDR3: CASSDLAGAGPNEQFF

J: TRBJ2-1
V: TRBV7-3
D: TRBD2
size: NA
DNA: TGTGCCAGCAGCACCCCCCTAGCGGGAGGCCACCACAATGAGCAGTTCTTC
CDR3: CASSTPLAGGHHNEQFF

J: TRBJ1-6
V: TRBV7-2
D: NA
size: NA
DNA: TGTGCCAGCAGCTTAGGTGTACCCCTCCACTTT
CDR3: CASSLGVPLHF

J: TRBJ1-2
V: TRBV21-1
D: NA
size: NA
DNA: TGTGCCAGAATACACATTACTAACTATGGCTACACCTTC
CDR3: CARIHITNYGYTF

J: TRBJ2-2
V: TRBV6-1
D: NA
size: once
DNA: TGTGCCAGCAGTGCAGACGGGGTCAGGGAGCTGTTTTTT
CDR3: CASSADGVRELFF

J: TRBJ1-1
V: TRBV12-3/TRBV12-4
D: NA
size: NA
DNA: TGTGCCAGCAGTCTTCTTTATTCCATGAACACTGAAGCTTTCTTT
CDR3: CASSLLYSMNTEAFF

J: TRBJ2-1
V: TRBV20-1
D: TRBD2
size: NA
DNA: TGCAGTGCTAGAATGCGGGAGGGCCTCAATGAGCAGTTCTTC
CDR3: CSARMREGLNEQFF

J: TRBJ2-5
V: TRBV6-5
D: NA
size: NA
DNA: TGTGCCAGCAGTTACTCGCAGGTTCAGAGAGAGACCCAGTACTTC
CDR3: CASSYSQVQRETQYF

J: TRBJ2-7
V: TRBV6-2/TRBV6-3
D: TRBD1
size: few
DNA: TGTGCCAGCAGTTATCCGACAGGGAAACGCTCCTACGAGCAGTACTTC
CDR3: CASSYPTGKRSYEQYF

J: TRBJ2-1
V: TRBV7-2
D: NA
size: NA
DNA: TGTGCCAGCAGCTTCCCTCGGGACAATTCTGAGCAGTTCTTC
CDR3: CASSFPRDNSEQFF

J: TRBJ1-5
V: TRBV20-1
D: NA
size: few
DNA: TGCAGTGCTGAACAGGGTCCCAATCAGCCCCAGCATTTT
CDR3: CSAEQGPNQPQHF

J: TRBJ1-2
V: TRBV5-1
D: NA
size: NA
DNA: TGCGCCAGCAGCCTCGGGCCGGATCTGAACTATGGCTACACCTTC
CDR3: CASSLGPDLNYGYTF

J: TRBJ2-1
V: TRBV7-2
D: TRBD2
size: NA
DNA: TGTGCCAGCAGCTTAGGGACTAGCGTCCCCCAGACGGATGAGCAGTTCTTC
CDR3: CASSLGTSVPQTDEQFF

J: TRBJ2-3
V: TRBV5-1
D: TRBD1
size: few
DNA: TGCGCCAGCAGCAGGGACAGCTTTAGCACAGATACGCAGTATTTT
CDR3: CASSRDSFSTDTQYF

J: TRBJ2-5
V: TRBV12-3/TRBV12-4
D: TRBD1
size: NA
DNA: TGTGCCAGCAGTTTCCGGGACAGGGTTAGGTACTTC
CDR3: CASSFRDRVRYF

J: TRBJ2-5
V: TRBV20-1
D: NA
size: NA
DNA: TGCAGTGCTAGCAAACTAGCACAAGAGACCCAGTACTTC
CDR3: CSASKLAQETQYF

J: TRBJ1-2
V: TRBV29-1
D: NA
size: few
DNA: TGCAGCGTTGACGAGGCAGGAAACGTCTATGGCTACACCTTC
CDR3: CSVDEAGNVYGYTF

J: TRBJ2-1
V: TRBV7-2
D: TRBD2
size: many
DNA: TGTGCCAGCAGCCCCCGGACTAGCGGGAGTTCCCCCAATGAGCAGTTCTTC
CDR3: CASSPRTSGSSPNEQFF

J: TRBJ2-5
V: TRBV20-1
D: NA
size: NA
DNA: TGCAGTGCTCTGGACTCACCCCAAGAGACCCAGTACTTC
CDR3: CSALDSPQETQYF

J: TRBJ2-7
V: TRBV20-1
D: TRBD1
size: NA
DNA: TGCAGTGCTAGAGATGAGGACAGGGGCTACGAGCAGTACTTC
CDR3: CSARDEDRGYEQYF

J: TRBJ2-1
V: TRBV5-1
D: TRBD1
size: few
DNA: TGCGCCAGCAGCTTGGTGACAGGGGAAGGGTATGAGCAGTTCTTC
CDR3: CASSLVTGEGYEQFF

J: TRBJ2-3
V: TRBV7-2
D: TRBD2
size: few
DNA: TGTGCCAGCAGCTTGGGACTAGCGGGAGGGCGGGCAGATACGCAGTATTTT
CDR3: CASSLGLAGGRADTQYF

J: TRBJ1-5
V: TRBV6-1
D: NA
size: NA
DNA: TGTGCCAGCAGTGACGAGGTAGGGGGAAATCAGCCCCAGCATTTT
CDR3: CASSDEVGGNQPQHF

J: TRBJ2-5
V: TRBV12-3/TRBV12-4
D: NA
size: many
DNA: TGTGCCAGCAGTCCAGGACGGGGAAAAGAGACCCAGTACTTC
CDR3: CASSPGRGKETQYF

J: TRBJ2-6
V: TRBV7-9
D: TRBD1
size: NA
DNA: TGCGCCAGCAGCTTGGGACAGGGGGCAACTGGGGCCAACGTCCTGACTTTC
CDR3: CASSLGQGATGANVLTF

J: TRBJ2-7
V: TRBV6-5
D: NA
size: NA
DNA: TGTGCCAGCAGCCCTATGCCGACCTACGAGCAGTACTTC
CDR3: CASSPMPTYEQYF

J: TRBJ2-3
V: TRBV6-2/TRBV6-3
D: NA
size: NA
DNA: TGTGCCAGCAGGAACCCATACGAAACTAGCACAGATACGCAGTATTTT
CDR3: CASRNPYETSTDTQYF

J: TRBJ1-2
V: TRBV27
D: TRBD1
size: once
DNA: TGTGCCAGCAGGGCCAGGGGGCGAGTGGCTTATGGCTACACCTTC
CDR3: CASRARGRVAYGYTF

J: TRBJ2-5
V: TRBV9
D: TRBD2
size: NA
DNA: TGTGCCAGCAGCGTAGATGGCGGGGGGGTGGAGACCCAGTACTTC
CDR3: CASSVDGGGVETQYF